These 8 T cell receptor beta chains were all obtained from the same sample, sequenced in a study of T cell repertoires in cytomegalovirus infection (dated by TCRdb to the late 2010s). These receptors have no known antigen. The treatment or condition label, as the study defines it: in vitro stimulation with specific CMV peptide epitopes to enrich CMV-specific T cells. Data came from an Illumina HiSeq 1500. The public sequencing data were trimmed at Q25 with fastp and processed into clonotypes with MiXCR by TCRdb, which kept only in-frame beta chains. Every CDR3 protein is listed once, alongside the most common genes and DNA of its rows. Here the sample has 300,000 to 400,000 distinct CDR3 sequences; about 25% occur a single time. The ten largest clones capture 13% of the sample. Sequenced material: cultured PBMCs, taken from culture after CMV antigen stimulation. Source of these receptors: a human donor in good health (CMV status not recorded). Some clones in this sample may be carry-over from other donors' samples.

In its sample, this clonotype was seen a few times. The chain carries TRBV6-4 and TRBJ2-5; D not certain. The CDR3 consists of 14 residues. From germline, CDR1 is MRHNA and CDR2 SNTAGT. V dropped 7 bases and J dropped 5 bases, with 17 bases sitting between them. Here the CDR3 reads CASTSPEEWETQYF. The CDR3 nucleotides read TGTGCCAGCACATCCCCCGAGGAGTGGGAGACCCAGTACTTC.

The CDR3 coding sequence is TGCGCCAGCAGCACTCAGGGAACCGGGGAGCTGTTTTTT. It translates to CASSTQGTGELFF. This chain uses TRBV5-1 with TRBJ2-2; perhaps TRBD1 as D (5 bases). Germline values: CDR1 SGHRS, CDR2 YFSETQ. Trimming left V 4 bases short and J 5 bases short, with 9 bases between. The CDR3 is 13 residues long. The full variable domain, in which reference TRBV5-1 and TRBJ2-2 provide the parts outside the CDR3, is KAGVTQTPRYLIKTRGQQVTLSCSPISGHRSVSWYQQTPGQGLQFLFEYFSETQRNKGNFPGRFSGRQFSNSRSEMNVSTLELGDSALYLCASSTQGTGELFFGEGSRLTVL.

V and J are TRBV4-3 and TRBJ2-5; 9 bases agree with TRBD1. With V trimmed by 4 bases and J by 3 bases, 6 bases remained unmatched. Germline lookup yields CDR1 LGHNA and CDR2 YSLEER. This CDR3 has 15 amino acids. CDR3 in DNA: TGCGCCAGCAGCCCCGGGACAGGGCTTGAAGAGACCCAGTACTTC. Its translation is CASSPGTGLEETQYF.

This clonotype has ten or more counts. The chain couples TRBV7-9 to TRBJ2-1; D is perhaps TRBD1 (8 bases). From germline, CDR1 is SEHNR and CDR2 FQNEAQ (reference sequence). Trimming cost V 7 bases and J 8 bases, with 21 bases left between them. The CDR3 covers 15 residues. This CDR3 reads CASTHRITGGDEQFF. As DNA, the CDR3 is TGTGCCAGCACCCATCGCATCACAGGGGGGGATGAGCAGTTCTTC.

This clonotype was observed many times. V is TRBV7-2 and J is TRBJ2-2; TRBD1 agrees at 9 bases. Germline lookup yields CDR1 SGHTA and CDR2 FQGNSA. Losses at the gene ends were 5 bases for V and 6 bases for J; bases not matched to a gene: 7. This CDR3 has 15 amino acids. The CDR3 region is CASSQGDREAGELFF. The DNA of the CDR3 is TGTGCCAGCAGCCAGGGGGACAGGGAGGCCGGGGAGCTGTTTTTT.

This chain joins TRBV10-3 and TRBJ2-2; TRBD1 matches at 8 bases. CDR3 length: 16 amino acids. V lost 0 bases and J lost 0; bases outside the gene matches: 0. The germline V gene encodes CDR1 ENHRY and CDR2 SYGVKD. CDR3 loop: CAISESTGANTGELFF. The DNA for the CDR3 is TGTGCCATCAGTGAGTCGACAGGGGCGAACACCGGGGAGCTGTTTTTT.

The rearrangement links TRBV10-2 to TRBJ1-5; D unresolved. The V gene's germline CDR1 is WSHSY and CDR2 SAAADI. The CDR3 is 13 residues long. V dropped 2 bases and J dropped 4 bases, with 6 bases sitting between them. CDR3 residues: CASSENRNQPQHF. DNA of the CDR3: TGCGCCAGCAGTGAGAACCGTAATCAGCCCCAGCATTTT.

J is TRBJ2-7 and V is TRBV20-1, with 7 bases identical to TRBD2. The CDR3 spans 11 residues. Germline V gives CDR1 DFQATT, CDR2 SNEGSKA (reference sequence). Trimming removed 6 bases from V and 5 bases from J; junction bases left unmatched: 4. The CDR3 DNA is TGCAGTGCGGGACTAATCCACGAGCAGTACTTC. This encodes CSAGLIHEQYF.